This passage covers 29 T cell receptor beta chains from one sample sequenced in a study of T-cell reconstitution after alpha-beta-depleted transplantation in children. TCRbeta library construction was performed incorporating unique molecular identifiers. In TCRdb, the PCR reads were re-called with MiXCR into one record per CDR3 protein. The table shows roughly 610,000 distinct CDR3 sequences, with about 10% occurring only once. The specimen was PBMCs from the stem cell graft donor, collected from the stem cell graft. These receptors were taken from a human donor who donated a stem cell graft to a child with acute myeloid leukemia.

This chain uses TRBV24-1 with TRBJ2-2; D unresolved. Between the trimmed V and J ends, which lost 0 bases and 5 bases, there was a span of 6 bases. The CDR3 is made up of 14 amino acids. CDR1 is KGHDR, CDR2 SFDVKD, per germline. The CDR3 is CATSDLPQTGELFF. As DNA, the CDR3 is TGTGCCACCAGTGATTTGCCACAGACCGGGGAGCTGTTTTTT.

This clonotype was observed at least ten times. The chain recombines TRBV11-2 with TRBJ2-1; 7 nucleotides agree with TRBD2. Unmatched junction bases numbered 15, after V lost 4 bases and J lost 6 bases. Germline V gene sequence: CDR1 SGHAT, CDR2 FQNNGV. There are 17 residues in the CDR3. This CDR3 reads CASSSRGGSPASNEQFF. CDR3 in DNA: TGTGCCAGCAGCTCTCGGGGCGGGAGTCCCGCTTCCAATGAGCAGTTCTTC. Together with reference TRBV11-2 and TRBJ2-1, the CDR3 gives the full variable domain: EAGVAQSPRYKIIEKRQSVAFWCNPISGHATLYWYQQILGQGPKLLIQFQNNGVVDDSQLPKDRFSAERLKGVDSTLKIQPAKLEDSAVYLCASSSRGGSPASNEQFFGPGTRLTVL.

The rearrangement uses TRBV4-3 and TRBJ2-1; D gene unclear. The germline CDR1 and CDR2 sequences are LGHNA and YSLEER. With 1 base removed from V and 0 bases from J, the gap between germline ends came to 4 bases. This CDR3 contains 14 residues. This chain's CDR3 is CASSQASSYNEQFF. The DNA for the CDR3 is TGCGCCAGCAGCCAAGCGTCCTCCTACAATGAGCAGTTCTTC.

The DNA for the CDR3 is TGCAGTGCTAGAGATCTACAGGGGAATCAGCCCCAGCATTTT. Translated, it gives CSARDLQGNQPQHF. The J gene is TRBJ1-5, the V gene TRBV20-1; 7 bases agree with TRBD1. J gave up 4 bases and V 0 bases, and 3 bases lay outside the gene matches. CDR1 is DFQATT, CDR2 SNEGSKA, per germline (reference sequence). This CDR3 is 14 amino acids long.

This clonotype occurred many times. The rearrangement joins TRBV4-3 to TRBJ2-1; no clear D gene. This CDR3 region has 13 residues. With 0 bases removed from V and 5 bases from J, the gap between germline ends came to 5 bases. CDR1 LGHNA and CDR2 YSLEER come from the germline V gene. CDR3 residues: CASSQEPNNEQFF. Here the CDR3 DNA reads TGCGCCAGCAGCCAAGAGCCGAACAATGAGCAGTTCTTC.

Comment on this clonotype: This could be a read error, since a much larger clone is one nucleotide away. CDR3 loop: CSARDAASRRAYEQYF. The CDR3 DNA reads TGCAGTGCTAGAGATGCGGCTAGCAGGAGGGCCTACGAGCAGTACTTC. The chain joins TRBV20-1 to TRBJ2-7; D is perhaps TRBD2 (6 bases). Germline V lookup: CDR1 DFQATT, CDR2 SNEGSKA (reference sequence). CDR3 length: 16 amino acids. V dropped 0 bases and J dropped 2 bases, with 17 bases sitting between them.

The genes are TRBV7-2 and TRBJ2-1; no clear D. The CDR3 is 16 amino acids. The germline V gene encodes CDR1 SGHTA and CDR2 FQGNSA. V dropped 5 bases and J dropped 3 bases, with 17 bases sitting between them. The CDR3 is CASSVLSGLYYNEQFF. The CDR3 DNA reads TGTGCCAGCAGCGTACTCTCCGGCCTCTACTACAATGAGCAGTTCTTC. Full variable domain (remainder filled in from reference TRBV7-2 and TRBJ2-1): GAGVSQSPSNKVTEKGKDVELRCDPISGHTALYWYRQSLGQGLEFLIYFQGNSAPDKSGLPSDRFSAERTGGSVSTLTIQRTQQEDSAVYLCASSVLSGLYYNEQFFGPGTRLTVL.

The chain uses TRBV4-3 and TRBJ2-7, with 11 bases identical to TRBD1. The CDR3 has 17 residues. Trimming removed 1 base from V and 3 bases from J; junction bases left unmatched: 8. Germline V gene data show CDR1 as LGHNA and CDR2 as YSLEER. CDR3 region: CASSQAAGQGELYEQYF. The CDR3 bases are TGCGCCAGCAGCCAAGCGGCGGGACAGGGGGAACTCTACGAGCAGTACTTC.

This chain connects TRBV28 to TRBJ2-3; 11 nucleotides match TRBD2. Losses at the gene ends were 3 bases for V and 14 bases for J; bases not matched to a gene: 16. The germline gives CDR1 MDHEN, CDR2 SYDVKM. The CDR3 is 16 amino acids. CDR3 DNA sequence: TGTGCCAGCAGTTTGATGTTCGAGACTAGCGGGGTTCATGTGTATTTT. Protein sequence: CASSLMFETSGVHVYF. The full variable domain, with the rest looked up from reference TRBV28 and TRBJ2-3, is DVKVTQSSRYLVKRTGEKVFLECVQDMDHENMFWYRQDPGLGLRLIYFSYDVKMKEKGDIPEGYSVSREKKERFSLILESASTNQTSMYLCASSLMFETSGVHVYFGPGTRLTVL.

In nucleotides, the CDR3 is TGTGCCAGCAGCCAGGGAAGCGGGAAGTCCCTTAGGGAAAATGAGCAGTTCTTC. Its protein is CASSQGSGKSLRENEQFF. The chain combines TRBV11-1 with TRBJ2-1, with 7 positions matching TRBD2. The CDR3 sequence is 18 residues long. The J segment lost 7 bases and the V segment lost 5 bases, leaving 20 bases of the junction unmatched. Germline CDR1 SGHAT, CDR2 FQDESV (reference sequence).

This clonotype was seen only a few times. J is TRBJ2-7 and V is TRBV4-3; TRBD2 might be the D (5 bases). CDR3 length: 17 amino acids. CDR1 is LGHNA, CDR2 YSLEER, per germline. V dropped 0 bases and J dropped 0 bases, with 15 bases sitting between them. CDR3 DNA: TGCGCCAGCAGCCAAGAGAAGGAGGAGGCTGGCTCCTACGAGCAGTACTTC. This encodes CASSQEKEEAGSYEQYF.

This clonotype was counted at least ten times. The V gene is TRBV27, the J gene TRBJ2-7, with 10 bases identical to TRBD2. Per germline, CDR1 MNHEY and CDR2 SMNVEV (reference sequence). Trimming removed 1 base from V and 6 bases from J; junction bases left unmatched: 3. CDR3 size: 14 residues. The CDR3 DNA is TGTGCCAGCAGTTTATACCCTAGCGGGAGCGAGCAGTACTTC. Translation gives CASSLYPSGSEQYF.

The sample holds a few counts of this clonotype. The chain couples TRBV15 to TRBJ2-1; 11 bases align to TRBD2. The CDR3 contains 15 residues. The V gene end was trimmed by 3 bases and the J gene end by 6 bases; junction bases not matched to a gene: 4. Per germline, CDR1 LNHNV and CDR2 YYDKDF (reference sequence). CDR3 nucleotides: TGTGCCACCAGCAGGACTAGCGGGAATTTCAATGAGCAGTTCTTC. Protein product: CATSRTSGNFNEQFF.

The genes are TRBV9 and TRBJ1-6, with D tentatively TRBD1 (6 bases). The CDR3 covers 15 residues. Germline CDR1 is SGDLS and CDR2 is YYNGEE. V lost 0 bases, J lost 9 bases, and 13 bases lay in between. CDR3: CASSVEWGALSPLHF. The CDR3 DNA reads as TGTGCCAGCAGCGTAGAATGGGGGGCTCTTTCACCCCTCCACTTT. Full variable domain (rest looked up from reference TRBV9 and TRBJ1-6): DSGVTQTPKHLITATGQRVTLRCSPRSGDLSVYWYQQSLDQGLQFLIQYYNGEERAKGNILERFSAQQFPDLHSELNLSSLELGDSALYFCASSVEWGALSPLHFGNGTRLTVT.

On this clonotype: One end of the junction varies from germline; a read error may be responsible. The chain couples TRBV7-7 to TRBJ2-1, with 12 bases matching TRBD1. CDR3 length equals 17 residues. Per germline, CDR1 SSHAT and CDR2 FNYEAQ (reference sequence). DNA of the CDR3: TGTGCTAGCAGCTTAGAGTTCGGGACAGGGGGCCGGAATGAGCAGTTCTTC. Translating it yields CASSLEFGTGGRNEQFF.

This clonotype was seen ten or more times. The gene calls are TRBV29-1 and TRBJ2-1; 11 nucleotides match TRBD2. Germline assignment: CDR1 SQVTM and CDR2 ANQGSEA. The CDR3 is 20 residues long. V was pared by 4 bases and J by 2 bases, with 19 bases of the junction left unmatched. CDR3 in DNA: TGCAGCGTTGTAGGGCCCTTCGGGACTAGCGGTAGGGCAACCTACAATGAGCAGTTCTTC. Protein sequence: CSVVGPFGTSGRATYNEQFF.

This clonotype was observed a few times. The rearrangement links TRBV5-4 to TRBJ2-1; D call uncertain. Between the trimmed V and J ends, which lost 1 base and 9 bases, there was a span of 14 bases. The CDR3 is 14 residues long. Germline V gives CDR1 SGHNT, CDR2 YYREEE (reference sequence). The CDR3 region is CASSLYGPKGEQFF. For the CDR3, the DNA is TGTGCCAGCAGCTTGTATGGCCCGAAAGGTGAGCAGTTCTTC.

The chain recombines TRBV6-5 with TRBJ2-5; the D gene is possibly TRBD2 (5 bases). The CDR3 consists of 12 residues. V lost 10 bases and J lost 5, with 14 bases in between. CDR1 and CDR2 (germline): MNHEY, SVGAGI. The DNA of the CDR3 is TGTGCCACAAGGACTGAGGTCGAGACCCAGTACTTC. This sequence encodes CATRTEVETQYF.

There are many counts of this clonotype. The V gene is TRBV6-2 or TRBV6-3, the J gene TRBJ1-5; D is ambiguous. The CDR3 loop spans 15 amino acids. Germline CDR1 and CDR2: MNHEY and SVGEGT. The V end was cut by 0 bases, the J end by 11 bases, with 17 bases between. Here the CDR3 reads CASSYSMSVGSAQHF. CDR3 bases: TGTGCCAGCAGTTACTCGATGTCCGTGGGGTCGGCCCAGCATTTT.

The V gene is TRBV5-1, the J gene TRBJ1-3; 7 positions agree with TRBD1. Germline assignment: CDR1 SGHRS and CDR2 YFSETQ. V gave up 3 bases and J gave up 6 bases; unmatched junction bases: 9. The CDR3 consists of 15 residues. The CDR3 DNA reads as TGCGCCAGCAGCTATTCCGACGGGACAGCAAACACCATATATTTT. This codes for CASSYSDGTANTIYF.

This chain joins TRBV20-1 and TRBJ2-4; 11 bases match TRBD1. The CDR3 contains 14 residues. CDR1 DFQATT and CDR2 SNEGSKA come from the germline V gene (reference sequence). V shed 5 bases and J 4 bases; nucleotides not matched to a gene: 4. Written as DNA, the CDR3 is TGCAGTGCTCCCGGGACAGGGGGGAAAAACATTCAGTACTTC. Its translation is CSAPGTGGKNIQYF.

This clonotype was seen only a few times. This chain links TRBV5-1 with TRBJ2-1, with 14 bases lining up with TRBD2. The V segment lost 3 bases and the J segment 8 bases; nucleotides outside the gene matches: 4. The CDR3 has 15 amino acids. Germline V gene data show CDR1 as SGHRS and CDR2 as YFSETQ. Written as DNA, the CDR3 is TGCGCCAGCAGCTACGGACTAGCGGGAGGCGATGAGCAGTTCTTC. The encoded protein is CASSYGLAGGDEQFF.

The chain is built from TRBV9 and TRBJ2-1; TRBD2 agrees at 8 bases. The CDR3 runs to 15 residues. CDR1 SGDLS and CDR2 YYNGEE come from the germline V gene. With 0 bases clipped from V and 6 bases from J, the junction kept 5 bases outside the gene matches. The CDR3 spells CASSVASSGVNEQFF. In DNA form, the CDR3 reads TGTGCCAGCAGCGTAGCGAGTAGCGGGGTCAATGAGCAGTTCTTC.

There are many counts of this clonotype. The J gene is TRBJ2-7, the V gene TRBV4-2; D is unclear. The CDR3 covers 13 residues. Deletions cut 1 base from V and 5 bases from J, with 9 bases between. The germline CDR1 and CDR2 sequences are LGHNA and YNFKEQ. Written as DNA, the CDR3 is TGTGCCAGCAGCCAAGCCTCTTTTAACGAGCAGTACTTC. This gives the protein CASSQASFNEQYF.

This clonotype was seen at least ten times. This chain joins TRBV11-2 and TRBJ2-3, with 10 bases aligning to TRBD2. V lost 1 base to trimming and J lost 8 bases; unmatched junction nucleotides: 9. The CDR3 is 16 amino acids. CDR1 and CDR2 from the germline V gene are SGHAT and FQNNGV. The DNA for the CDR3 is TGTGCCAGCAGCTTAGTGGCGCTAGCGGGAGAAGGTACGCAGTATTTT. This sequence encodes CASSLVALAGEGTQYF.

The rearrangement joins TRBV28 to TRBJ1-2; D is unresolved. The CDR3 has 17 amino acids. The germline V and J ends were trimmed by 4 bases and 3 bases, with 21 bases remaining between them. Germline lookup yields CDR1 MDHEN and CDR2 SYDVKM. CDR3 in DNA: TGTGCCAGCAGTTCTCCCCTCCGGCCCTCCGGCGACTATGGCTACACCTTC. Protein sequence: CASSSPLRPSGDYGYTF.

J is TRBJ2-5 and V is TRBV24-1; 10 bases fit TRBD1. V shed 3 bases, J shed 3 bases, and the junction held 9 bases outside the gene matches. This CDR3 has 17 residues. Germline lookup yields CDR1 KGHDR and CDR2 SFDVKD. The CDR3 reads CATSDPGQGFKEETQYF. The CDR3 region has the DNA TGTGCCACCAGTGATCCGGGACAGGGGTTTAAGGAAGAGACCCAGTACTTC.

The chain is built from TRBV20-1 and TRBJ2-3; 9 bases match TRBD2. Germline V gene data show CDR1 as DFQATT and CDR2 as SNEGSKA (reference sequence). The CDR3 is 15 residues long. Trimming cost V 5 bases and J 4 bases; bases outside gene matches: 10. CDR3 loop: CSASRGRAKADTQYF. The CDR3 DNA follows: TGCAGTGCTTCCCGCGGGAGGGCAAAGGCAGATACGCAGTATTTT.

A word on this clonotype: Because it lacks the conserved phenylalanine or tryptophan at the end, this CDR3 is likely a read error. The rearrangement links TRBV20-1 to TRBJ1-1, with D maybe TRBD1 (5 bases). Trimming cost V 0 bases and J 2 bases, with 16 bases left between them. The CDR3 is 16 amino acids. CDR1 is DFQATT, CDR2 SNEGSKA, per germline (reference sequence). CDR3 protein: CSARDSRDRRNTEAFC. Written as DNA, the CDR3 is TGCAGTGCTAGAGACTCCCGGGACCGAAGAAACACTGAAGCTTTCTGT.